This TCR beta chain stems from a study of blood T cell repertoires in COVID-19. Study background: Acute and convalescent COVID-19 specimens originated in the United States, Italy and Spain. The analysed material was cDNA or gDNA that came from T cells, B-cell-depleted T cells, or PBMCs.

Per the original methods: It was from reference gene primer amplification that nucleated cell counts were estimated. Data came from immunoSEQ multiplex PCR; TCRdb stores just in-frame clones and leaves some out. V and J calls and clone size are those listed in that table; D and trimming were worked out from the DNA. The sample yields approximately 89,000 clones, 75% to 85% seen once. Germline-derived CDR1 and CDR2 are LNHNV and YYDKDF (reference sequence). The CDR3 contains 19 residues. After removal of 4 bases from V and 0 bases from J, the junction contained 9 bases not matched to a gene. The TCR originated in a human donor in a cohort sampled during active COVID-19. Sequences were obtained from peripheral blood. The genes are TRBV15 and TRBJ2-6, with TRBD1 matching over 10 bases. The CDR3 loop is CATSTLTGQGLSGANVLTF. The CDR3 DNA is TGTGCCACCAGCACCCTCACGGGACAGGGGCTCTCTGGGGCCAACGTCCTGACTTTC.